This TCR beta chain is drawn from a study of a mutant IDH1 vaccine in newly diagnosed glioma. Study-level information: The treated group averaged roughly 40 years old and was roughly 60% male, around 38% female.

This clone was detected a few times. Its specificity is unknown. The CDR3 spans 15 residues. Deletions cut 4 bases from V and 0 bases from J, with 12 bases between. Per germline, CDR1 SGHDN and CDR2 FVKESK. The repertoire was sequenced with immunoSEQ multiplex PCR; TCRdb's copy has only in-frame clones and lacks some. The profile shows 25,000 to 35,000 clones, around 90% of them singletons. Sample time point: week 11, during vaccination. Each vaccine dose was 300 ug of mutant IDH1 20-mer peptide, with topical imiquimod. The clonotype was recovered from a man in his late teens or twenties with glioma. The material was PBMCs, obtained from a glioma patient whose treatment included an IDH1 peptide vaccine. The chain employs TRBV14 and TRBJ1-1, with TRBD1 as a possible D gene (5 bases). In nucleotides, the CDR3 is TGTGCCAGCAGCCCTGGGCCGGGGGTGAACACTGAAGCTTTCTTT. Its protein is CASSPGPGVNTEAFF.